The rows below give T cell receptor beta chains drawn from one sample of a study of T-cell memory formation after mild COVID-19. MiXCR, applied by TCRdb to the 5' RACE reads, yields one record per CDR3 protein. The repertoire has some 110,000 distinct CDR3 sequences, around an eighth of them found once; the top ten carry approximately 30%. Sequencing used PBMCs or a T cell subset sorted from them (not recorded which). The receptor source for this set is an adult woman who had mild COVID-19 (a few samples of this study predate the infection). Cell type and time point are not known. Each CDR3 is given with its conserved first and last residue. A D gene is named only where the DNA matches it firmly. Expanded clones are given a class, and other clones once, few, many or no size at all.

V,size,D,J,DNA,CDR3
TRBV12-3/TRBV12-4,medium-sized,.,TRBJ2-5,TGTGCCAGCACCGTCTCAGGGGCGGCAGGGATGTACTTC,CASTVSGAAGMYF
TRBV27,few,.,TRBJ2-7,TGTGCCAGCAGTTTCCCTGGGTACCCCTACGAGCAGTACTTC,CASSFPGYPYEQYF
TRBV9,few,TRBD2,TRBJ2-1,TGTGCCAGCAGCGTAGTCGGTAGCGGGGGAGATGAGCAGTTCTTC,CASSVVGSGGDEQFF
TRBV6-5,few,.,TRBJ1-1,TGTGCCAGCAGTTACTCCTTGTCAGGGGTCGAAGTTTATGTCAGAGGTGAAGCTTTCTTT,CASSYSLSGVEVYVRGEAFF
TRBV27,.,.,TRBJ2-5,TGTGCCAGCAGTGGGGCCCATGGGACCCAGTACTTC,CASSGAHGTQYF
TRBV10-3,few,TRBD2,TRBJ2-3,TGTGCCATCAGTGAGTCTAGCGGGAGCGCAGATACGCAGTATTTT,CAISESSGSADTQYF
TRBV7-9,.,TRBD2,TRBJ2-1,TGTGCCAGCAGCTCGACTAGCGGGGGGGCCGTTGCGGATGAGCAGTTCTTC,CASSSTSGGAVADEQFF
TRBV11-2,few,.,TRBJ2-3,TGTGCCAGCAGCCCACGGAACCGGGACGTCACAGATACGCAGTATTTT,CASSPRNRDVTDTQYF
TRBV7-6,.,TRBD2,TRBJ2-1,TGTGCCAGCAGCTTATCAGGGGCGAGGACTAGCTTATCGGATGAGCAGTTCTTC,CASSLSGARTSLSDEQFF
TRBV29-1,.,TRBD2,TRBJ2-1,TGCAGCGTTGTTCCGAGGGTAGCGGGGGGGGACAATGAGCAGTTCTTC,CSVVPRVAGGDNEQFF
TRBV5-1,.,TRBD1,TRBJ1-2,TGCGCCAGCAGCCCGGGACAGGGAGCCTATGGCTACACCTTC,CASSPGQGAYGYTF
TRBV10-3,.,TRBD2,TRBJ2-1,TGTGCCATCAGTGGGAAGGGCGGGGGATCCTACAATGAGCAGTTCTTC,CAISGKGGGSYNEQFF
TRBV7-8,.,.,TRBJ2-1,TGTGCCAGCAGCTTACTGGGGATCCATGAGCAGTTCTTC,CASSLLGIHEQFF